These T cell receptor beta chains were read from a single sample in a study of T cells in Graves' hyperthyroidism and ophthalmopathy. Using its own MiXCR run on the multiplex PCR reads, TCRdb lists one record per CDR3 protein. Of around 280,000 distinct CDR3 sequences in the sample, roughly 13% are singletons; the top ten hold 7.5% to 8%. Sequencing used blood. The origin of the receptors is a woman in her twenties or thirties with Graves' hyperthyroidism that later progressed to Graves' ophthalmopathy. The CDR3 runs from the conserved cysteine through the conserved F or W. The order of the fields is J gene, D gene, V gene, clone size, CDR3 protein, CDR3 DNA. D genes are given only for firm matches. Only part of the rows carry a size: once, few, many, or a class if the clone is expanded.

>TRBJ2-1|TRBD1|TRBV25-1|-
CASSDHWGQGNNEQFF
TGTGCCAGCAGTGATCATTGGGGACAGGGAAACAATGAGCAGTTCTTC
>TRBJ2-3|TRBD2|TRBV5-6|many
CASSSRPSGRTDTQYF
TGTGCCAGCAGCTCCCGACCTAGCGGGAGGACGGATACGCAGTATTTT
>TRBJ2-2|-|TRBV18|many
CASSPLGVGSTGELFF
TGTGCCAGCTCACCACTAGGGGTTGGGAGCACCGGGGAGCTGTTTTTT
>TRBJ1-5|-|TRBV20-1|many
CSARATAPNQPQHF
TGCAGTGCTAGGGCTACAGCTCCGAATCAGCCCCAGCATTTT
>TRBJ1-1|-|TRBV28|many
CASSLSTPAEAFF
TGTGCCAGCAGTTTGAGTACCCCCGCTGAAGCTTTCTTT
>TRBJ1-5|-|TRBV4-2|-
CASSQEAGNQPQHF
TGTGCCAGCAGCCAAGAGGCGGGTAATCAGCCCCAGCATTTT
>TRBJ2-3|TRBD2|TRBV3-1|few
CASSQDTSGGGGQYF
TGTGCCAGCAGCCAAGACACTAGCGGGGGCGGAGGGCAGTATTTT
>TRBJ2-4|TRBD1|TRBV27|many
CASSQNRLRTGGHIQYF
TGTGCCAGCAGTCAGAATAGGTTGAGGACAGGCGGACACATTCAGTACTTC
>TRBJ2-5|-|TRBV12-3/TRBV12-4|many
CASSWDGGWETQYF
TGTGCCAGCAGTTGGGACGGGGGTTGGGAGACCCAGTACTTC
>TRBJ1-1|-|TRBV6-5|many
CASSYYSGEAFF
TGTGCCAGCAGTTACTACAGTGGGGAAGCTTTCTTT